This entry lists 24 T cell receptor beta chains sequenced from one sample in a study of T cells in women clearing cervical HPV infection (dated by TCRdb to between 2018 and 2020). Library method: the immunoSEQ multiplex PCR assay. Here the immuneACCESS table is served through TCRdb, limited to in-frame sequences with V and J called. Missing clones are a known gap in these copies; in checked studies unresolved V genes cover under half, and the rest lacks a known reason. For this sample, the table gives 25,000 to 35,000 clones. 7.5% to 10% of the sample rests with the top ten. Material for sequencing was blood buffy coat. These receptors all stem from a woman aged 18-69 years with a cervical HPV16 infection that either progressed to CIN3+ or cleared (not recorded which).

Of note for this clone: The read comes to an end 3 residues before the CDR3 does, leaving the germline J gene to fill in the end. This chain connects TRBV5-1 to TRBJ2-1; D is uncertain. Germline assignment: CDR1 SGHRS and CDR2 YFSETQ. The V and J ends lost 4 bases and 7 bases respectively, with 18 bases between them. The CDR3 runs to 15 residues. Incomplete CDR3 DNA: TGCGCCAGCAGCACCGATAGGGTCGGAACGAATGAG. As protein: CASSTDRVGTNE. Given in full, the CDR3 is CASSTDRVGTNEQFF.

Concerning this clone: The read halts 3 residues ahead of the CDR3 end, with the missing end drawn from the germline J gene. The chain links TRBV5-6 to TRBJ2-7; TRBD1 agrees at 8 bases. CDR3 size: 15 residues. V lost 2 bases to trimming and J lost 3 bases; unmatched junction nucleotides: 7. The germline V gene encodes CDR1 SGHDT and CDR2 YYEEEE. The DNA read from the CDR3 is TGTGCCAGCAGCTTCCGCGACAGGGGAGGCTACGAG. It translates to CASSFRDRGGYE. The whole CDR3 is CASSFRDRGGYEQYF. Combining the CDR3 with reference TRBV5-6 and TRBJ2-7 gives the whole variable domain DAGVTQSPTHLIKTRGQQVTLRCSPKSGHDTVSWYQQALGQGPQFIFQYYEEEERQRGNFPDRFSGHQFPNYSSELNVNALLLGDSALYLCASSFRDRGGYEQYFGPGTRLTVT.

CDR3 bases read: TGTGCCAGCAGTGTAAAGGGCGGGGGGACTGAA. Translating it yields CASSVKGGGTE. The full CDR3 is CASSVKGGGTEAFF. The rearrangement joins TRBV2 to TRBJ1-1, with D perhaps matching TRBD1 (5 bases). Read sequence stops 3 residues before the CDR3 end, and the germline J gene provides the missing end. Germline assignment: CDR1 SNHLY and CDR2 FYNNEI. With 4 bases removed from V and 5 bases from J, the gap between germline ends came to 14 bases. The CDR3 totals 14 residues.

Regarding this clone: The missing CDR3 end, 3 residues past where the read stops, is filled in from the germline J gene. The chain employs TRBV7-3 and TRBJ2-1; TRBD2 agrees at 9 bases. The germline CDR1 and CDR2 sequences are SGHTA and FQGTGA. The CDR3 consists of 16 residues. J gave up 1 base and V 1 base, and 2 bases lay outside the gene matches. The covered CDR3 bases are TGTGCCAGCAGCTTAAATAGCGGGAGTTCCTACAATGAG. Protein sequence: CASSLNSGSSYNE. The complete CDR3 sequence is CASSLNSGSSYNEQFF.

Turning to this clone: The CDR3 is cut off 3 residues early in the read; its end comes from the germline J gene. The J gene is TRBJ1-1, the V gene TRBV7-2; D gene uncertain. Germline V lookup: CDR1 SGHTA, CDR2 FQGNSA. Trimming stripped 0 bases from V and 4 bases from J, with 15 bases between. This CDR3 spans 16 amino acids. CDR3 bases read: TGTGCCAGCAGCTTAGCGGGTCATCGGGTGAGCACTGAA. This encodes CASSLAGHRVSTE. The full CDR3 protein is CASSLAGHRVSTEAFF.

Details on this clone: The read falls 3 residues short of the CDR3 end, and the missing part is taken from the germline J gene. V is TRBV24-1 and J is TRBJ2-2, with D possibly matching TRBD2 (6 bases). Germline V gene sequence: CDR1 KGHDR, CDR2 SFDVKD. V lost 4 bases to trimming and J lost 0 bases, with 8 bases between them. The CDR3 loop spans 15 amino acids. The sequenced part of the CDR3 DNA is TGTGCCACCAGTGAGCCGGGGGCGAACACCGGGGAG. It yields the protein CATSEPGANTGE. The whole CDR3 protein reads CATSEPGANTGELFF.

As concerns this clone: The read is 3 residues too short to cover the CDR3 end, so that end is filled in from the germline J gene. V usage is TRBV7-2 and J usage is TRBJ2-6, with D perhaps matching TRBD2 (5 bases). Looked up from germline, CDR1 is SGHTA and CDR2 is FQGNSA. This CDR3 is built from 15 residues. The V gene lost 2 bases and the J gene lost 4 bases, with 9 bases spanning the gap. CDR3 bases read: TGTGCCAGCAGCTTATCCACGGGGGGGGCCAACGTC. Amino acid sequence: CASSLSTGGANV. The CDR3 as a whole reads CASSLSTGGANVLTF.

The DNA read from the CDR3 is TGTGCCAGCAGTTCGGACAGGGGACGGAGGGATGAG. The encoded protein is CASSSDRGRRDE. The full CDR3 protein is CASSSDRGRRDEQFF. The chain has TRBV13 and TRBJ2-1, with TRBD1 matching 9 bases. Read data end 3 residues before the CDR3 end; the end is taken from the germline J gene. This CDR3 comprises 15 residues. V trimming: 6 bases; J trimming: 8 bases; junction bases outside the gene matches: 11. CDR1 PRHDT and CDR2 FYEKMQ come from the germline V gene (reference sequence).

The DNA read from the CDR3 is TGTGCCAGCAGGGGGGCGGTTTCGAACACCGGGGAG. Translating gives CASRGAVSNTGE. The full CDR3 is CASRGAVSNTGELFF. The rearrangement links TRBV5-5 to TRBJ2-2; TRBD1 is a possible D gene (6 bases). The read stops 3 residues short of the end of the CDR3; the missing end is completed from the germline J gene. This CDR3 has 15 amino acids. Per germline, CDR1 SGHKS and CDR2 YYEKEE (reference sequence). V was clipped by 5 bases and J by 0 bases, with 11 bases between them. The full variable domain, completed using reference TRBV5-5 and TRBJ2-2, is DAGVTQSPTHLIKTRGQQVTLRCSPISGHKSVSWYQQVLGQGPQFIFQYYEKEERGRGNFPDRFSARQFPNYSSELNVNALLLGDSALYLCASRGAVSNTGELFFGEGSRLTVL.

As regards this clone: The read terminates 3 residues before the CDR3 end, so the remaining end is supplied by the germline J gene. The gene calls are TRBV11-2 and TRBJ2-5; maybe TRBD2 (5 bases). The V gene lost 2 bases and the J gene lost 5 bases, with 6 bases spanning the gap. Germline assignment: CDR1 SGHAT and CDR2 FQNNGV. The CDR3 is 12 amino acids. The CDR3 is CASSLRGETQYF. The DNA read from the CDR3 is TGTGCCAGCAGCTTAAGAGGGGAGACC. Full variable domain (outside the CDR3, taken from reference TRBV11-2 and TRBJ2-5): EAGVAQSPRYKIIEKRQSVAFWCNPISGHATLYWYQQILGQGPKLLIQFQNNGVVDDSQLPKDRFSAERLKGVDSTLKIQPAKLEDSAVYLCASSLRGETQYFGPGTRLLVL.

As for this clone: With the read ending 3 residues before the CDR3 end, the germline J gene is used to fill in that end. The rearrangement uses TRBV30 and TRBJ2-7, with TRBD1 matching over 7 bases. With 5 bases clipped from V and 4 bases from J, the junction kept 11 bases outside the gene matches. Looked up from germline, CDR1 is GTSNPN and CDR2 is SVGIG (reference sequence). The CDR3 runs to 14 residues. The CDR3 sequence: CAWGRGTAEYEQYF. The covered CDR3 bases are TGTGCCTGGGGAAGGGGGACAGCAGAGTACGAG.

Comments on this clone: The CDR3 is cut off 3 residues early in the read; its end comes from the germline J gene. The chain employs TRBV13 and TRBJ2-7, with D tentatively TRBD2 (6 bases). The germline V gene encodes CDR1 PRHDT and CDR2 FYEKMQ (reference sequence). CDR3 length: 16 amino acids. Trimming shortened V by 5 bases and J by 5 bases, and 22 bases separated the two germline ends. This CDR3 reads CASSGGSGSGGHEQYF. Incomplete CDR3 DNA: TGTGCCAGCAGCGGGGGGTCCGGTAGCGGAGGGCACGAG.

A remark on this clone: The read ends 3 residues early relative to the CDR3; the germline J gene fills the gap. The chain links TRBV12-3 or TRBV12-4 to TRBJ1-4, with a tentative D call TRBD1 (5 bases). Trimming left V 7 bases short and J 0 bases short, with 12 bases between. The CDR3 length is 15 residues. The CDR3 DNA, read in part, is TGTGCCAGCACCAAGGGGAGAGCAACTAATGAAAAA. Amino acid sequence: CASTKGRATNEK. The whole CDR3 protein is CASTKGRATNEKLFF.

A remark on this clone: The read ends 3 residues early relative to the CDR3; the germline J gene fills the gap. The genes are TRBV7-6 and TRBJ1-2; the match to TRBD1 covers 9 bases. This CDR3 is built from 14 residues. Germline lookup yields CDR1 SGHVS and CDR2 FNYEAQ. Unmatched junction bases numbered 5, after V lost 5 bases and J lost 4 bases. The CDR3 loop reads CASSQMGQGYGYTF. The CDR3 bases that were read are TGTGCCAGCAGCCAAATGGGACAGGGCTATGGC.

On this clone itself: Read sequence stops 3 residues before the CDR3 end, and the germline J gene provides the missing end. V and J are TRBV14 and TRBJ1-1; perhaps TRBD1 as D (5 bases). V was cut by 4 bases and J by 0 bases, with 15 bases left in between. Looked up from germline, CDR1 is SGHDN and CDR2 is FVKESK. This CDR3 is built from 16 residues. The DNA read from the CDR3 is TGTGCCAGCAGCCCCCCGGGGGAGGCCCTGAACACTGAA. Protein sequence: CASSPPGEALNTE. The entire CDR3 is CASSPPGEALNTEAFF. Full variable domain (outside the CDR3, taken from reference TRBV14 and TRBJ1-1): EAGVTQFPSHSVIEKGQTVTLRCDPISGHDNLYWYRRVMGKEIKFLLHFVKESKQDESGMPNNRFLAERTGGTYSTLKVQPAELEDSGVYFCASSPPGEALNTEAFFGQGTRLTVV.

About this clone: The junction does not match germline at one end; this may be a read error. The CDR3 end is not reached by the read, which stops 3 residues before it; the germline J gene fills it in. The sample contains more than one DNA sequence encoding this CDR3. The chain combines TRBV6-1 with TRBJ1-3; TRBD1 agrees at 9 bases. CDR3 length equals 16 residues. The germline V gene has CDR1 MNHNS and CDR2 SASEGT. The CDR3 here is CASSEALSGQGYTIYF. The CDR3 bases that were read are TGTGCCAGCAGTGAAGCGCTCTCGGGACAGGGTTACACG.

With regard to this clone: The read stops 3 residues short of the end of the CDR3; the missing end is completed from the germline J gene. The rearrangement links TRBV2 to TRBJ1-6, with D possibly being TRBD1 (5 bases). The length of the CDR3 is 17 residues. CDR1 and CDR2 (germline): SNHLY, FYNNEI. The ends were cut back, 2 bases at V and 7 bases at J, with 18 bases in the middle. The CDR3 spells CASSEYFIYRRNSPLHF. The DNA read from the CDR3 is TGTGCCAGCAGTGAATACTTTATTTACAGGCGCAATTCACCC.

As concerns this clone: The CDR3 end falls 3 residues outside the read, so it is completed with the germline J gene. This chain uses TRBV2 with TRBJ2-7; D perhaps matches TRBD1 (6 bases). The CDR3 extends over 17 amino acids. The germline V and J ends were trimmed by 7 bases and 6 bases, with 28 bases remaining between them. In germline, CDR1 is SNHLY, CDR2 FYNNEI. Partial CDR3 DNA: TGTGCCAGCACCAAAGGGGGTGCAGGTTATGGCGACTCCGAG. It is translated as CASTKGGAGYGDSE. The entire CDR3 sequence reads CASTKGGAGYGDSEQYF.

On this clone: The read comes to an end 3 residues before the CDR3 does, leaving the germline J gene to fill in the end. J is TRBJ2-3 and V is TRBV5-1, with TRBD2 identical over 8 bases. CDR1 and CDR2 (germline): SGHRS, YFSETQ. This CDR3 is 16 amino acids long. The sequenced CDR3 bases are TGCGCCAGCAGCTTGGTGTTAGCGGGATTGGAAGAGACG. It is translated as CASSLVLAGLEET. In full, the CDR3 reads CASSLVLAGLEETQYF.

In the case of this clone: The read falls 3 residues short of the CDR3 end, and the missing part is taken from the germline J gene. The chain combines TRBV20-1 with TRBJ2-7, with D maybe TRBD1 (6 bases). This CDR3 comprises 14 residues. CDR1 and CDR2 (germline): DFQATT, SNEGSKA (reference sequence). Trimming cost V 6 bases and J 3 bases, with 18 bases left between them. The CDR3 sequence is CSAWKQGRVYEQYF. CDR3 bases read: TGCAGTGCCTGGAAACAGGGCAGGGTCTACGAG.

The covered CDR3 bases are TGCGCCAGCAGCTTGGTAGGGTTGACCGGGGAG. It specifies CASSLVGLTGE. The entire CDR3 sequence reads CASSLVGLTGELFF. V usage is TRBV5-1 and J usage is TRBJ2-2; D is unresolved. The read terminates 3 residues before the CDR3 end, so the remaining end is supplied by the germline J gene. There are 14 residues in the CDR3. Germline V lookup: CDR1 SGHRS, CDR2 YFSETQ. Trimming shortened V by 0 bases and J by 5 bases, and 8 bases separated the two germline ends.

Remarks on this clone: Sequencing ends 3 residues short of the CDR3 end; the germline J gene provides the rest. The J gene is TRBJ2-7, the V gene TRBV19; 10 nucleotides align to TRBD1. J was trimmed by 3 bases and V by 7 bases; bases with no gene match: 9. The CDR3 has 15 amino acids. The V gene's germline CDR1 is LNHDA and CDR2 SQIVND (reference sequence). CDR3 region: CASTPGDRGHYEQYF. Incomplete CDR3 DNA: TGTGCCAGTACCCCAGGGGACAGGGGACACTACGAG.

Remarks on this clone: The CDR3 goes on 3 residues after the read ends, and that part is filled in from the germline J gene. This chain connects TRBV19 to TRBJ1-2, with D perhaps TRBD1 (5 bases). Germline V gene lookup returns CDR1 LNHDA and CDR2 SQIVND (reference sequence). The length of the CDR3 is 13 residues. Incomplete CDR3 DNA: TGTGCCAGTAGTATTACAGGCCGCTACGAC. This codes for CASSITGRYD. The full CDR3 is CASSITGRYDYTF. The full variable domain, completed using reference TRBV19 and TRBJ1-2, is DGGITQSPKYLFRKEGQNVTLSCEQNLNHDAMYWYRQDPGQGLRLIYYSQIVNDFQKGDIAEGYSVSREKKESFPLTVTSAQKNPTAFYLCASSITGRYDYTFGSGTRLTVV.

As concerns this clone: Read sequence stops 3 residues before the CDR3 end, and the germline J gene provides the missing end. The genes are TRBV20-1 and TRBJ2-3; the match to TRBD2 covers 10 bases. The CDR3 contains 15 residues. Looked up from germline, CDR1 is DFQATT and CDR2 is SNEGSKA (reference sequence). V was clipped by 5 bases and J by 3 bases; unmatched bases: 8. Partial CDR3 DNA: TGCAGTGCTCCCTCTAGCGGGAGACGGACAGATACG. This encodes CSAPSSGRRTDT. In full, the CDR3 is CSAPSSGRRTDTQYF.